Given below is one T cell receptor (beta chain) in context. The record originates from a study of blood T cell repertoires in COVID-19. About the study: Material from acute and convalescent COVID-19 was sourced from the United States, Italy and Spain. Sources were T cells, B-cell-depleted T cells, or PBMCs; the material itself was cDNA or gDNA.

In the original workflow: Amplifying reference gene primers gave estimates of nucleated cell counts. This table comes from immunoSEQ multiplex PCR, and its TCRdb copy is limited to in-frame clones, with some not included. V and J calls and clone size are given by that table; D and trimming were obtained from the DNA. The table shows roughly 280,000 clones, with roughly 86% occurring only once. Trimming removed 8 bases from V and 8 bases from J, with 12 bases in between. The CDR3 sequence is 11 residues long. Germline V gives CDR1 MNHEY, CDR2 SMNVEV (reference sequence). Sequenced sample: peripheral blood. The chain carries TRBV27 and TRBJ1-2; TRBD1 is a possible D gene (5 bases). The receptor was derived from a man younger than 30 with active or convalescent COVID-19. CDR3 in amino acids: CASFGAEGYTF. DNA of the CDR3: TGTGCCAGCTTTGGGGCAGAGGGCTACACCTTC.